This T cell receptor beta chain was sequenced in a study of T cell responses to AZD1222 COVID-19 vaccine. TCRdb's copy holds only in-frame clones and misses some; the assay was immunoSEQ multiplex PCR. The sample includes just over 150,000 clones, approximately 91% of them seen just once. The J segment lost 5 bases and the V segment lost 3 bases, leaving 6 bases of the junction unmatched. The germline gives CDR1 GTSNPN, CDR2 SVGIG (reference sequence). This CDR3 spans 14 amino acids. Overall study results and limits: Only a handful of individuals given AZD1222 were seropositive at baseline.

On this clone itself: The antigen remains unidentified.

Sequenced here: peripheral blood, sampled 28 days after the second AZD1222 dose. This sequence was found in an adult who received the AZD1222 COVID-19 vaccine. The chain has TRBV30 and TRBJ2-5, with 10 nucleotides matching TRBD2. The CDR3 nucleotides read TGTGCCTGGAGGTCAGCGGGGGGGCCCGAGACCCAGTACTTC. The encoded protein is CAWRSAGGPETQYF. Filled out from reference TRBV30 and TRBJ2-5, the complete variable domain reads SQTIHQWPATLVQPVGSPLSLECTVEGTSNPNLYWYRQAAGRGLQLLFYSVGIGQISSEVPQNLSASRPQDRQFILSSKKLLLSDSGFYLCAWRSAGGPETQYFGPGTRLLVL.